This entry concerns a single TCR beta chain. This sample stems from a study of control samples from healthy donors and cancer patients. This table comes from immunoSEQ multiplex PCR, and its TCRdb copy is limited to in-frame clones, with some not included. The table includes some 71,000 clones, about nine tenths detected once. V shed 7 bases and J shed 0 bases, with 0 bases lying between them. The CDR3 is 10 amino acids. Germline assignment: CDR1 MNHNY and CDR2 SVGAGI (reference sequence). The V call is TRBV6-6, the J call TRBJ1-1; no reliable D call. The TCR comes from a man aged 55 to 70 with colorectal cancer. The specimen was PBMCs. CDR3 protein: CASMNTEAFF. As DNA, the CDR3 is TGTGCCAGCATGAACACTGAAGCTTTCTTT.